This entry is about one TCR beta chain. This clone was detected a few times. Its antigen target is currently unknown. No base quality information exists; no much larger clone differs at one position. This sample is drawn from a study of STAT3 mutations in large granular lymphocyte leukemia (dated by TCRdb to about 2019). As for the study more broadly: In roughly half of the longitudinally sequenced T-LGLL patients, canonical activating STAT3 mutations were detected. As controls, the study also included longitudinal sequencing of a couple of patients with natural killer LGL leukemia. Patients with T-cell large granular lymphocyte leukemia underwent serial deep sequencing of TCRbeta CDR3 and STAT3 to reconstruct clonal hierarchy and dynamics. Each patient was sequenced at an average of around 4 time points, ranging from 2 to 8 samplings. Over half of the T-LGLL patients were given one or more immunosuppressive therapy regimens, and 40% of those treated had a hematologic response. From an initial cohort of hundreds of LGL patients, roughly 17 representative T-LGLL cases were chosen for longitudinal sequencing of TCRbeta and STAT3.

The same DNA, extracted from blood mononuclear cells, served for both TCR sequencing and STAT3 sequencing. The paper as a whole reports these results and caveats: Because codominant clonotypes persisted in some patients, a small but highly pathogenic clone may have been missed. Several patients had a dominant TCR clone burden greater than the STAT3 mutant burden, which suggests that the STAT3 mutation arose secondarily within a clone that had already expanded. The linking of therapy response to changes in TCR clonal burden was complicated by variable intervals between samplings and differing treatment regimens. TCR clonotype switching after therapy was observed in about 35% of the 18 patients, and all newly emerging clones were found to be STAT3 wild type. Because no samples were available when a clone first appeared, clonal expansion was inferred from samplings taken at other points. At least one immunodominant TCRbeta clonotype was present in every T-LGLL patient, and multiple immunodominant subclonotypes appeared in about half of the T-LGLL patients.

TCRbeta libraries were sequenced on an Illumina MiSeq, and an average of roughly 41,000 productive templates per sample was obtained. The immunoSEQ assay, which uses multiplex PCR amplification, was used to generate TCRbeta CDR3 libraries. The original pipeline was this. Repertoire diversity was computed as previously defined, with values near 0 indicating extremely monoclonal samples. This immuneACCESS table, as held by TCRdb, lists in-frame sequences with V and J called but not all clones. Of the missing ones, under half trace to an unresolved V gene in checked studies; the others have no known cause. V and J calls and clone size are those listed in that table; D and trimming were worked out from the DNA. The sample yields under 5,000 clones; around 47% were counted once. More than 80% of the sample comes from the top ten. The receptor comes from a man aged 60 to 69 with T-cell large granular lymphocyte leukemia. Some clones in this sample may be carry-over from other donors' samples. The age is the age at diagnosis. The material sequenced was peripheral blood mononuclear cells.

The sequenced DNA is TGTGCCAGCAGCTTTCCGGACGGGTCCATCTCTGGGGCCAACGTCCTGACTTTC. Translated, this is CASSFPDGSISGANVLTF. This chain joins TRBV7-9 to TRBJ2-6; the D gene cannot be named for sure. Taken from cysteine to phenylalanine, the CDR3 has 18 residues. Here the CDR3 DNA is all that survives: 54 bases in frame from base 1. The germline ends are 15 bases apart after V is trimmed by 3 bases and J by 0 bases. As encoded in the germline V gene (reference sequence), CDR1 is SEHNR while CDR2 is FQNEAQ.